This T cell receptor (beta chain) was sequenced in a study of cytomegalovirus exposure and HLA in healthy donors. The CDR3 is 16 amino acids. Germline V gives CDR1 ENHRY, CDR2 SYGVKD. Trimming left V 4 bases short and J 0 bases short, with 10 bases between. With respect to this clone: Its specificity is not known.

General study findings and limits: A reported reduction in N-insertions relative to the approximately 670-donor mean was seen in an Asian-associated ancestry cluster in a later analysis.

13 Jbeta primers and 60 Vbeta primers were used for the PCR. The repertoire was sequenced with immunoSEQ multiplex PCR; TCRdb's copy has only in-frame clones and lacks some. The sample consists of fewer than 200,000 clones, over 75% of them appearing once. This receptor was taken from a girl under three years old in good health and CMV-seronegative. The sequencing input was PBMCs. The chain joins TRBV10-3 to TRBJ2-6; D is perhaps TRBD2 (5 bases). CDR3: CAISGTSLSGANVLTF. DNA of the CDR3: TGTGCCATCAGTGGGACTTCTCTCTCTGGGGCCAACGTCCTGACTTTC.